Sequencing of this T cell receptor (beta chain) was carried out in a study of blood T cell repertoires in COVID-19. Across the whole study: Spain, Italy and the United States supplied samples that represented acute and convalescent COVID-19. Nucleic acid was either cDNA or gDNA, and it came from T cells, B-cell-depleted T cells, or PBMCs.

Authors' processing steps: Amplifying reference gene primers gave estimates of nucleated cell counts. Method: immunoSEQ multiplex PCR; TCRdb's copy keeps in-frame clones and lacks some. From that table come the V and J calls and clone size; the DNA was used to work out D and trimming. This table has approximately 300,000 clones, 75% to 90% appearing once. Trimming pared 7 bases from V and 0 bases from J, leaving 22 bases between. The CDR3 sequence is 19 residues long. Germline CDR1 SNHLY, CDR2 FYNNEI. The chain links TRBV2 to TRBJ2-6, with D possibly TRBD2 on 7 matching bases. Sequencing was carried out using peripheral blood. This TCR was recovered from a middle-aged woman with acute or convalescent COVID-19. The CDR3 sequence is CASKEERDKSRSGANVLTF. The CDR3 DNA reads as TGTGCCAGCAAAGAAGAGCGGGACAAGTCCCGCTCTGGGGCCAACGTCCTGACTTTC. Together with reference TRBV2 and TRBJ2-6, the CDR3 gives the full variable domain: EPEVTQTPSHQVTQMGQEVILRCVPISNHLYFYWYRQILGQKVEFLVSFYNNEISEKSEIFDDQFSVERPDGSNFTLKIRSTKLEDSAMYFCASKEERDKSRSGANVLTFGAGSRLTVL.